These 20 T cell receptor beta chains came from one sample sequenced in a study of T cell responses to AZD1222 COVID-19 vaccine. Method: immunoSEQ multiplex PCR; TCRdb's copy keeps in-frame clones and lacks some. Of about 120,000 clones in the sample, more than 85% were seen once. Sequenced here: peripheral blood, sampled 28 days after the second AZD1222 dose. All receptors derive from an adult who received the AZD1222 COVID-19 vaccine.

The J gene is TRBJ2-3, the V gene TRBV3-1 (or the pseudogene TRBV3-2); the D is unclear. Trimming removed 4 bases at V and 5 bases at J, with 10 bases between. The V gene's germline CDR1 is LGHDT and CDR2 YNNKEL (reference sequence). CDR3 length equals 13 residues. The CDR3 region has the DNA TGTGCCAGCAGCCGACCGACTGGAGATACGCAGTATTTT. Amino acids: CASSRPTGDTQYF.

To note about this clone: In the same sample, other DNA sequences code for this CDR3. This rearrangement joins TRBV5-1 to TRBJ1-1; D call uncertain. CDR1 is SGHRS, CDR2 YFSETQ, per germline. With 1 base removed from V and 1 base from J, the gap between germline ends came to 5 bases. CDR3 length equals 13 residues. This chain's CDR3 is CASSLWGNTEAFF. The CDR3 DNA is TGCGCCAGCAGCTTGTGGGGGAACACTGAAGCTTTCTTT.

The genes are TRBV2 and TRBJ2-2; D not certain. The CDR3 has 13 amino acids. V lost 8 bases and J lost 4, with 11 bases in between. Germline V gene lookup returns CDR1 SNHLY and CDR2 FYNNEI. The CDR3 DNA reads as TGTGCCAGCGGACGAGATGCCACCGGGGAGCTGTTTTTT. It encodes CASGRDATGELFF.

The chain uses TRBV4-3 and TRBJ2-3, with D perhaps TRBD1 or TRBD2 (5 bases each). Germline V gene data show CDR1 as LGHNA and CDR2 as YSLEER. V lost 1 base, J lost 2 bases, and 13 bases lay in between. The CDR3 totals 16 residues. CDR3 amino acids: CASSQGSGTNTDTQYF. The CDR3 DNA follows: TGCGCCAGCAGCCAAGGGTCCGGGACGAACACAGATACGCAGTATTTT.

The chain employs TRBV6-1 and TRBJ1-3; D gene uncertain. This CDR3 has 12 residues. V shed 6 bases and J shed 1 base, with 4 bases lying between them. Per the germline V gene, CDR1 is MNHNS and CDR2 is SASEGT. The CDR3 nucleotides are TGTGCCAGCAGCCTTTCTGGAAACACCATATATTTT. Its protein is CASSLSGNTIYF.

The gene calls are TRBV5-4 and TRBJ1-2, with 7 nucleotides matching TRBD1. J gave up 4 bases and V 4 bases, and 22 bases lay outside the gene matches. Germline V CDR1 and CDR2: SGHNT, YYREEE (reference sequence). This CDR3 region has 19 residues. This chain's CDR3 is CASSLTSGQRSLGGYGYTF. The CDR3 DNA reads TGTGCCAGCAGCCTAACCTCGGGACAGCGAAGCCTGGGGGGCTATGGCTACACCTTC.

This clone came up once. J is TRBJ1-2 and V is TRBV9; D may be TRBD1 (5 bases). CDR1 and CDR2 (germline): SGDLS, YYNGEE. Trimming took off 1 base at V and 5 bases at J, with 9 bases between the two ends. CDR3 length: 13 residues. CDR3 bases: TGTGCCAGCAGCGTACAGGGAGGGTATGGCTACACCTTC. Translating gives CASSVQGGYGYTF. The whole variable domain, filled in from reference TRBV9 and TRBJ1-2, reads DSGVTQTPKHLITATGQRVTLRCSPRSGDLSVYWYQQSLDQGLQFLIQYYNGEERAKGNILERFSAQQFPDLHSELNLSSLELGDSALYFCASSVQGGYGYTFGSGTRLTVV.

The genes are TRBV20-1 and TRBJ2-3, with TRBD2 matching 11 bases. Trimming took 5 bases from V and 12 from J; bases not matched to a gene: 4. Germline CDR1 reads DFQATT; CDR2 reads SNEGSKA (reference sequence). This CDR3 comprises 11 residues. DNA of the CDR3: TGCAGTGCTTGGGGGACTAGCGGCCAGTATTTT. Its translation is CSAWGTSGQYF.

The rearrangement links TRBV27 to TRBJ1-1, with TRBD1 as a possible D gene (6 bases). Germline V gives CDR1 MNHEY, CDR2 SMNVEV (reference sequence). The length of the CDR3 is 16 residues. Between the trimmed V and J ends, which lost 0 bases and 2 bases, there was a span of 13 bases. As DNA, the CDR3 is TGTGCCAGCAGTTTATCGATGTGGGGGGCCAACACTGAAGCTTTCTTT. This codes for CASSLSMWGANTEAFF.

The chain has TRBV7-2 and TRBJ2-2, with 9 bases fitting TRBD2. V was clipped by 3 bases and J by 6 bases; unmatched bases: 8. The CDR3 is 16 amino acids. Germline V gene sequence: CDR1 SGHTA, CDR2 FQGNSA. The CDR3 DNA follows: TGTGCCAGCAGCTTTTTGTCTAGCGGGGACTCCGGGGAGCTGTTTTTT. It translates to CASSFLSSGDSGELFF.

This rearrangement joins TRBV7-2 to TRBJ2-2; maybe TRBD1 (6 bases). The ends were cut back, 8 bases at V and 7 bases at J, with 20 bases in the middle. The germline V gene has CDR1 SGHTA and CDR2 FQGNSA. The CDR3 spans 15 residues. The CDR3 protein is CASGLHTGMGGELFF. CDR3 DNA sequence: TGTGCCAGCGGACTGCATACAGGGATGGGCGGGGAGCTGTTTTTT.

The chain recombines TRBV5-1 with TRBJ1-1, with 8 bases identical to TRBD1. CDR3 length: 15 residues. Germline V gives CDR1 SGHRS, CDR2 YFSETQ. V trimming: 7 bases; J trimming: 1 base; junction bases outside the gene matches: 9. This CDR3 is CASCTGGTANTEAFF. Here the CDR3 DNA reads TGCGCCAGCTGCACAGGGGGGACAGCGAACACTGAAGCTTTCTTT.

The rearrangement links TRBV5-4 to TRBJ2-5, with no clear D. The V end was cut by 0 bases, the J end by 5 bases, with 8 bases between. Germline V CDR1 and CDR2: SGHNT, YYREEE (reference sequence). CDR3 length equals 13 residues. As DNA, the CDR3 is TGTGCCAGCAGCTTGGAGGGTACCGAGACCCAGTACTTC. This sequence encodes CASSLEGTETQYF.

The chain employs TRBV19 and TRBJ2-2; D is unresolved. The CDR3 has 13 residues. Germline V gene sequence: CDR1 LNHDA, CDR2 SQIVND (reference sequence). V dropped 3 bases and J dropped 6 bases, with 8 bases sitting between them. This chain's CDR3 is CASSIPPPGELFF. The CDR3 DNA is TGTGCCAGTAGTATCCCTCCCCCCGGGGAGCTGTTTTTT.

The chain is built from TRBV4-3 and TRBJ2-2; 10 nucleotides match TRBD1. The length of the CDR3 is 14 residues. CDR1 LGHNA and CDR2 YSLEER come from the germline V gene. Trimming cost V 4 bases and J 8 bases; bases outside gene matches: 4. CDR3 loop: CASSRDRGRGELFF. DNA of the CDR3: TGCGCCAGCAGCCGAGACAGGGGGCGTGGGGAGCTGTTTTTT.

The chain employs TRBV11-2 and TRBJ1-4; 7 bases agree with TRBD1. The CDR3 is 15 residues long. V shed 5 bases and J 3 bases; nucleotides not matched to a gene: 6. From germline, CDR1 is SGHAT and CDR2 FQNNGV. The CDR3 bases are TGTGCCAGCAGCCCGGACAGGACTTCTAATGAAAAACTGTTTTTT. It specifies CASSPDRTSNEKLFF. Together with reference TRBV11-2 and TRBJ1-4, the CDR3 gives the full variable domain: EAGVAQSPRYKIIEKRQSVAFWCNPISGHATLYWYQQILGQGPKLLIQFQNNGVVDDSQLPKDRFSAERLKGVDSTLKIQPAKLEDSAVYLCASSPDRTSNEKLFFGSGTQLSVL.

The rearrangement uses TRBV2 and TRBJ1-2; 9 nucleotides line up with TRBD1. Unmatched junction bases numbered 7, after V lost 4 bases and J lost 1 base. CDR3 length equals 16 residues. CDR1 SNHLY and CDR2 FYNNEI come from the germline V gene. The CDR3, as DNA: TGTGCCAGCAGTGCCGGGACAGGGACGAATAACTATGGCTACACCTTC. Amino acids: CASSAGTGTNNYGYTF.

This chain uses TRBV29-1 with TRBJ1-2; 10 nucleotides line up with TRBD1. Per the germline V gene, CDR1 is SQVTM and CDR2 is ANQGSEA. Trimming cost V 6 bases and J 6 bases; bases outside gene matches: 4. This CDR3 region has 12 residues. The CDR3 sequence: CSVDRGVDGYTF. Here the CDR3 DNA reads TGCAGCGTGGACAGGGGGGTCGATGGCTACACCTTC.

The chain employs TRBV21-1 and TRBJ2-7. TRBV21-1 is a recognized pseudogene. The CDR3 has 14 amino acids. The chain's CDR3 is CASRGPEGSYEQYF. CDR3 coding DNA: TGTGCCAGCAGGGGACCAGAGGGCTCCTACGAGCAGTACTTC.

The chain uses TRBV12-3 or TRBV12-4 and TRBJ1-1; D is unclear. V dropped 3 bases and J dropped 1 base, with 6 bases sitting between them. The CDR3 is made up of 13 amino acids. CDR3 nucleotide sequence: TGTGCCAGCAGTTTGGTTGAGAACACTGAAGCTTTCTTT. Encoded protein: CASSLVENTEAFF.